The 6 T cell receptor beta chains listed next were all sequenced from one sample in a study of blood T cell repertoires in COVID-19. This table comes from immunoSEQ multiplex PCR, and its TCRdb copy is limited to in-frame clones, with some not included. The sample comprises 170,000 or so clones, 90% of which are singletons, and 0.53% rests with the top ten. Material for sequencing was peripheral blood. These receptors were collected from a man aged 50 or older with acute or convalescent COVID-19.

The CDR3 nucleotides read TGCGCCAGCGCGGGACTAGCGGGAGGTACGCAGTATTTT. Encoded protein: CASAGLAGGTQYF. The chain is built from TRBV10-2 and TRBJ2-3; 15 nucleotides agree with TRBD2. CDR1 is WSHSY and CDR2 is SAAADI in the germline V gene. With 8 bases clipped from V and 8 bases from J, the junction kept 2 bases outside the gene matches. The CDR3 sequence is 13 residues long.

The chain employs TRBV5-1 and TRBJ1-1, with D hard to call. Trimming took 2 bases from V and 1 from J, leaving 9 bases between them. This CDR3 is built from 14 residues. Germline-derived CDR1 and CDR2 are SGHRS and YFSETQ. The CDR3 DNA follows: TGCGCCAGCAGCTTCCGGCGGGGGAACACTGAAGCTTTCTTT. It translates to CASSFRRGNTEAFF.

The chain carries TRBV9 and TRBJ1-2; 9 bases align to TRBD1. This CDR3 region has 14 residues. Germline assignment: CDR1 SGDLS and CDR2 YYNGEE. With V trimmed by 0 bases and J by 8 bases, 5 bases remained unmatched. CDR3 in amino acids: CASSVEGQGRGYTF. The CDR3 nucleotides read TGTGCCAGCAGCGTAGAGGGACAGGGAAGAGGCTACACCTTC.

The chain recombines TRBV3-1 (or the pseudogene TRBV3-2) with TRBJ1-5, with 9 bases lining up with TRBD1. Germline V lookup: CDR1 LGHDT, CDR2 YNNKEL (reference sequence). Losses at the gene ends were 4 bases for V and 9 bases for J; bases not matched to a gene: 10. This CDR3 comprises 15 residues. CDR3 amino acids: CASSPGTGSDRPQHF. In DNA form, the CDR3 reads TGTGCCAGCAGCCCAGGGACAGGGTCAGATCGGCCCCAGCATTTT.

The chain combines TRBV9 with TRBJ2-5; 8 nucleotides align to TRBD2. Germline-derived CDR1 and CDR2 are SGDLS and YYNGEE. After removal of 2 bases from V and 4 bases from J, the junction contained 7 bases not matched to a gene. CDR3 size: 15 residues. As DNA, the CDR3 is TGTGCCAGCAGCGTCTCCGGGAGGGCCCCAGAGACCCAGTACTTC. As protein: CASSVSGRAPETQYF.

The J gene is TRBJ1-1, the V gene TRBV19; D perhaps matches TRBD1 (5 bases). The CDR3 length is 14 residues. The V end was cut by 6 bases, the J end by 1 base, with 12 bases between. The germline V gene encodes CDR1 LNHDA and CDR2 SQIVND (reference sequence). The chain's CDR3 is CASSDDSANTEAFF. CDR3 bases: TGTGCCAGTAGCGATGACAGCGCGAACACTGAAGCTTTCTTT.